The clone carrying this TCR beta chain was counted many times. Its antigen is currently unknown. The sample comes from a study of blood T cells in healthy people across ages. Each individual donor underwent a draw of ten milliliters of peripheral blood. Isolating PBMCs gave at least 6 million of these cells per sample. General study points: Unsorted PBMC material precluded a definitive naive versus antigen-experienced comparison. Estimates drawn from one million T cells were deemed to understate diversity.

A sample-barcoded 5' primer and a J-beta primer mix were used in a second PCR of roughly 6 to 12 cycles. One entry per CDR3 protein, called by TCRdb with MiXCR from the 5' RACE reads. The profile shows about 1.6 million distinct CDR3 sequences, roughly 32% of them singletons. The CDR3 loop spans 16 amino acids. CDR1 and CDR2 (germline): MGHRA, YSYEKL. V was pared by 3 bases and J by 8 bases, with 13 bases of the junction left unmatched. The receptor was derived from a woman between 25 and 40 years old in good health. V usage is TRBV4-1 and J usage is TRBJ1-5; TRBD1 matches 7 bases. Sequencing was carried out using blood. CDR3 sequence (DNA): TGCGCCAGCAGCCAGCACGGGACAGTACTCGGGGAGCCCCAGCATTTT. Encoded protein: CASSQHGTVLGEPQHF.